This T cell receptor (beta chain) stems from a study of control samples from healthy donors and cancer patients. The repertoire was sequenced with immunoSEQ multiplex PCR; TCRdb's copy has only in-frame clones and lacks some. This sample yields approximately 140,000 clones, of which 90% to 95% are seen a single time; approximately 14% belongs to the top ten. The CDR3 has 13 residues. The V gene's germline CDR1 is SGHAT and CDR2 FQNNGV. The V end was cut by 4 bases, the J end by 2 bases, with 6 bases between. The receptor was derived from a man aged 40-50 years in good health. The chain employs TRBV11-2 and TRBJ1-5; D call uncertain. The sample comprised blood. The CDR3 DNA sequence: TGTGCCAGCAGCTCTGACGGCAATCAGCCCCAGCATTTT. Translated, it gives CASSSDGNQPQHF.